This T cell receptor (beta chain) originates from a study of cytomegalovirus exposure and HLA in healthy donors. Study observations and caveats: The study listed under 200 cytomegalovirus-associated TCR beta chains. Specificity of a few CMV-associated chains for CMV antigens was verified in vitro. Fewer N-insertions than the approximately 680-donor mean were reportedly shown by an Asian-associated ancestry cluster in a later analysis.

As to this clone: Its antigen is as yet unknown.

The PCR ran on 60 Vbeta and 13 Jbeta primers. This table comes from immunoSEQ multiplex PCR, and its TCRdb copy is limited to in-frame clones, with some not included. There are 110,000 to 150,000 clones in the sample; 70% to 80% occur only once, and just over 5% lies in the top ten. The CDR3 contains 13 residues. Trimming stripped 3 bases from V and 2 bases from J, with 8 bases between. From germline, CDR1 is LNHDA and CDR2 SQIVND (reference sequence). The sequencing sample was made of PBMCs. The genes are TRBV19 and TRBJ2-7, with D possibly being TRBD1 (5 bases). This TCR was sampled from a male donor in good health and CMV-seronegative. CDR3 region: CASSMGRPYEQYF. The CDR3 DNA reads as TGTGCCAGTAGTATGGGGCGCCCCTACGAGCAGTACTTC.